Listed below are T cell receptor beta chains from one sample, sequenced in a study of blood T cell repertoires in COVID-19. Data came from immunoSEQ multiplex PCR; TCRdb stores just in-frame clones and leaves some out. The sample has around 59,000 clones, 70% to 90% seen once. The sequencing input was peripheral blood. These receptors were obtained from a man in his 60s with acute or convalescent COVID-19. The conserved cysteine and the conserved F or W are not part of the CDR3 here. The size of a clone is reported for some rows only, either as once, few or many, or as a class for expanded clones.

J gene | clone size | V gene | CDR3 protein
TRBJ2-7 | NA | TRBV7-8 | ASSPGLAGLDEQY
TRBJ2-1 | NA | TRBV6-2/TRBV6-3 | ASSYSPDLALF
TRBJ1-1 | few | TRBV5-5 | ASSLKAGTVEAF
TRBJ2-1 | few | TRBV18 | ASSPQSGILMDNEQF
TRBJ1-1 | once | TRBV27 | ASSLRGTLNTEAF
TRBJ2-7 | NA | TRBV4-1 | ASSPTNLRASGEQY
TRBJ2-7 | NA | TRBV30 | AWSVASVREQY
TRBJ2-1 | NA | TRBV15 | ATSRAGAGGTYNEQF
TRBJ2-7 | few | TRBV7-9 | ATRRGTYEQY
TRBJ1-3 | NA | TRBV27 | ATDPDRKIKGNTIY
TRBJ2-7 | NA | TRBV25-1 | ASSRTGVYEQY
TRBJ2-1 | NA | TRBV11-2 | ASSHPGWREGYNEQF
TRBJ1-1 | NA | TRBV7-3 | ASSTQGLSTEAF